This T cell receptor beta chain comes out of a study of blood T cell repertoires in COVID-19. Study information: Spain, Italy and the United States supplied samples that represented acute and convalescent COVID-19. PBMCs, B-cell-depleted T cells, or T cells were the source of the cDNA or gDNA that made up the material.

The CDR3 length is 15 residues. Germline V gene data show CDR1 as KGHDR and CDR2 as SFDVKD. V was cut by 5 bases and J by 0 bases, with 10 bases left in between. In the original workflow: For nucleated cells, counts were estimated from reference gene primer amplification. Clones were read by immunoSEQ multiplex PCR, and TCRdb kept only the in-frame ones, dropping some. The DNA gave D and trimming, while V, J and clone size come from that table. The sample holds 90,000 to 120,000 clones, 69% seen once. The clonotype comes from an elderly man with acute or convalescent COVID-19. This chain connects TRBV24-1 to TRBJ2-1; D perhaps matches TRBD1 (6 bases). Sequencing used peripheral blood. CDR3 DNA: TGTGCCACCAGTGTTGGACAGAGCTCCTACAATGAGCAGTTCTTC. This gives the protein CATSVGQSSYNEQFF.